One sample yielded the 25 T cell receptor beta chains listed below, sequenced in a study of shared clonotypes between healthy human individuals. Libraries were prepared by immunoSEQ multiplex PCR; TCRdb keeps only in-frame clonotypes and omits some of them. Of over a million clones in the sample, over 95% were seen once. Sequencing used naive CD4+ T cells sorted from blood. Subset here: CD45RA+ positively selected. All receptors derive from a man aged 25 to 40 in good health.

As DNA, the CDR3 is TGTGCCAGCAGCCTGGGCGGTAGCGGGAGGGCCGTAAACGGGGAGCTGTTTTTT. Translation: CASSLGGSGRAVNGELFF. The gene calls are TRBV7-3 and TRBJ2-2; 11 nucleotides agree with TRBD2. Losses at the gene ends were 5 bases for V and 7 bases for J; bases not matched to a gene: 15. The CDR3 is made up of 18 amino acids. Per germline, CDR1 SGHTA and CDR2 FQGTGA.

The chain is built from TRBV7-2 and TRBJ2-4; D is perhaps TRBD1 or TRBD2 (5 bases each). There are 14 residues in the CDR3. The V end was cut by 1 base, the J end by 4 bases, with 8 bases between. From germline, CDR1 is SGHTA and CDR2 FQGNSA. CDR3 in amino acids: CASSLVWGKNIQYF. The CDR3 DNA reads as TGTGCCAGCAGCTTAGTGTGGGGGAAAAACATTCAGTACTTC.

This chain uses TRBV9 with TRBJ2-1, with D maybe TRBD2 (6 bases). Trimming removed 4 bases from V and 8 bases from J, with 22 bases in between. The CDR3 has 16 amino acids. Germline V CDR1 and CDR2: SGDLS, YYNGEE. CDR3 bases: TGTGCCAGCAGCCTAGGCGGCGGGGCCCGGGCCGATGAGCAGTTCTTC. Translated, it gives CASSLGGGARADEQFF. Full variable domain (outside the CDR3, taken from reference TRBV9 and TRBJ2-1): DSGVTQTPKHLITATGQRVTLRCSPRSGDLSVYWYQQSLDQGLQFLIQYYNGEERAKGNILERFSAQQFPDLHSELNLSSLELGDSALYFCASSLGGGARADEQFFGPGTRLTVL.

The V gene is TRBV5-4, the J gene TRBJ2-5; TRBD2 matches 11 bases. Trimming at V came to 1 base and at J to 3 bases, leaving 14 bases not matched to a gene. The CDR3 sequence is 19 residues long. Germline assignment: CDR1 SGHNT and CDR2 YYREEE (reference sequence). The CDR3 loop is CASSLSGIAGGYNKETQYF. The CDR3 DNA reads TGTGCCAGCAGCTTGTCTGGGATAGCGGGAGGGTACAATAAAGAGACCCAGTACTTC.

This chain connects TRBV28 to TRBJ1-1; no clear D gene. The CDR3 is 13 amino acids. Germline assignment: CDR1 MDHEN and CDR2 SYDVKM. The ends were cut back, 8 bases at V and 8 bases at J, with 18 bases in the middle. The CDR3 loop reads CASGVAGRREAFF. CDR3 nucleotide sequence: TGTGCCAGCGGTGTTGCGGGGAGACGCGAAGCTTTCTTT.

This sequence joins TRBV5-5 and TRBJ1-1; 8 bases align to TRBD1. The J segment lost 4 bases and the V segment lost 0 bases, leaving 5 bases of the junction unmatched. This CDR3 has 15 amino acids. The germline V gene has CDR1 SGHKS and CDR2 YYEKEE (reference sequence). The CDR3 loop is CASSLVGQGSTEAFF. CDR3 DNA sequence: TGTGCCAGCAGCTTGGTAGGACAGGGATCCACTGAAGCTTTCTTT.

The rearrangement joins TRBV4-3 to TRBJ2-3; TRBD2 agrees at 11 bases. J lost 0 bases, V lost 1 base, and 15 bases had no gene match. Germline loops: CDR1 LGHNA, CDR2 YSLEER. This CDR3 region has 21 residues. CDR3 in DNA: TGCGCCAGCAGCCAAGCCCGTTCCGGGACTAGCGGTGTGACTAGCACAGATACGCAGTATTTT. This sequence encodes CASSQARSGTSGVTSTDTQYF.

The chain couples TRBV9 to TRBJ2-3, with 15 bases aligning to TRBD2. The CDR3 runs 19 residues. V shed 4 bases and J 1 base; nucleotides not matched to a gene: 10. CDR1 is SGDLS, CDR2 YYNGEE, per germline. Here the CDR3 reads CASSSRTSGRARGTDTQYF. The CDR3 DNA reads as TGTGCCAGCAGCTCCCGGACTAGCGGGAGGGCCAGAGGCACAGATACGCAGTATTTT.

This chain connects TRBV4-1 to TRBJ1-3, with 7 bases matching TRBD1. With 4 bases clipped from V and 8 bases from J, the junction kept 8 bases outside the gene matches. Germline V lookup: CDR1 MGHRA, CDR2 YSYEKL. This CDR3 spans 14 amino acids. CDR3 nucleotides: TGCGCCAGCAGCCGCCGACAGGGAGAGCACACCATATATTTT. Translating gives CASSRRQGEHTIYF.

With respect to this clone: The same CDR3 can be traced to other DNA sequences in this sample. The chain links TRBV9 to TRBJ2-5; 9 nucleotides line up with TRBD1. The germline V gene encodes CDR1 SGDLS and CDR2 YYNGEE. The CDR3 has 13 amino acids. Unmatched junction bases numbered 2, after V lost 0 bases and J lost 8 bases. As DNA, the CDR3 is TGTGCCAGCAGCGTAGGGGGACAGGGTACCCAGTACTTC. Amino acid sequence: CASSVGGQGTQYF. The complete variable domain, with remaining parts taken from reference TRBV9 and TRBJ2-5, reads DSGVTQTPKHLITATGQRVTLRCSPRSGDLSVYWYQQSLDQGLQFLIQYYNGEERAKGNILERFSAQQFPDLHSELNLSSLELGDSALYFCASSVGGQGTQYFGPGTRLLVL.

The rearrangement uses TRBV10-3 and TRBJ1-5; no firm D call. Germline V gives CDR1 ENHRY, CDR2 SYGVKD. Between the trimmed V and J ends, which lost 4 bases and 0 bases, there was a span of 7 bases. CDR3 length equals 14 residues. The CDR3 coding sequence is TGTGCCATCAGTGGTGGGTATAGCAATCAGCCCCAGCATTTT. It encodes CAISGGYSNQPQHF.

In this sample, this clone turned up once. The chain has TRBV11-2 and TRBJ2-7; D gene ambiguous. Germline V gives CDR1 SGHAT, CDR2 FQNNGV. This CDR3 contains 12 residues. V was trimmed by 1 base and J by 4 bases, leaving 5 bases between them. The CDR3, as DNA: TGTGCCAGCAGCTTAGTAGATTACGAGCAGTACTTC. This encodes CASSLVDYEQYF.

In regard to this clone: At the DNA level, this CDR3 is encoded by other sequences in the same sample as well. The chain combines TRBV7-9 with TRBJ2-5, with D perhaps TRBD2 (6 bases). Per germline, CDR1 SEHNR and CDR2 FQNEAQ (reference sequence). V lost 5 bases to trimming and J lost 2 bases, with 12 bases between them. The CDR3 is 14 amino acids. The DNA of the CDR3 is TGTGCCAGCAGCGACGGGACTTATCAAGAGACCCAGTACTTC. Translation gives CASSDGTYQETQYF.

V usage is TRBV27 and J usage is TRBJ1-2, with 8 bases identical to TRBD1. V lost 5 bases, J lost 4 bases, and 9 bases stayed unmatched. CDR3 length: 15 amino acids. Per germline, CDR1 MNHEY and CDR2 SMNVEV (reference sequence). CDR3 DNA: TGTGCCAGCAGTATTGTCCAGGGGGCGGTCTATGGCTACACCTTC. It encodes CASSIVQGAVYGYTF.

The rearrangement uses TRBV11-2 and TRBJ1-4, with 7 nucleotides matching TRBD1. The V gene's germline CDR1 is SGHAT and CDR2 FQNNGV. V lost 1 base to trimming and J lost 7 bases; unmatched junction nucleotides: 15. The CDR3 spans 18 residues. CDR3 DNA sequence: TGTGCCAGCAGCTTAGGACAGGGAGTCTCGGGGAGTGGTGAAAAACTGTTTTTT. Encoded protein: CASSLGQGVSGSGEKLFF.

In regard to this clone: The same CDR3 can be traced to other DNA sequences in this sample. The J gene is TRBJ2-5, the V gene TRBV7-9; D not certain. Germline-derived CDR1 and CDR2 are SEHNR and FQNEAQ (reference sequence). The CDR3 is 14 residues long. Trimming removed 3 bases from V and 0 bases from J, with 8 bases in between. Here the CDR3 reads CASSFAEYQETQYF. CDR3 in DNA: TGTGCCAGCAGCTTTGCAGAGTACCAAGAGACCCAGTACTTC.

This sequence joins TRBV5-4 and TRBJ2-3, with D possibly TRBD2 on 5 matching bases. Trimming stripped 0 bases from V and 4 bases from J, with 15 bases between. The CDR3 has 16 residues. The germline CDR1 and CDR2 sequences are SGHNT and YYREEE (reference sequence). CDR3 in DNA: TGTGCCAGCAGCTTGGCATTAGCGAGTGCCGCAGATACGCAGTATTTT. It yields the protein CASSLALASAADTQYF.

Here the CDR3 DNA reads TGCGCCAGCAGTGAGTCGGTAGGGAACACTGAAGCTTTCTTT. This sequence encodes CASSESVGNTEAFF. V gene TRBV10-2 combines with J gene TRBJ1-1; D gene uncertain. Trimming took off 0 bases at V and 1 base at J, with 6 bases between the two ends. From germline, CDR1 is WSHSY and CDR2 SAAADI. The CDR3 is 14 residues long.

This chain uses TRBV7-9 with TRBJ2-5; D might be TRBD1 or TRBD2, each matching 5 bases. Trimming removed 5 bases from V and 2 bases from J, with 18 bases in between. The germline V gene has CDR1 SEHNR and CDR2 FQNEAQ (reference sequence). The CDR3 totals 16 residues. CDR3 in DNA: TGTGCCAGCAGCCGACGGGACGGAGGAATTCAAGAGACCCAGTACTTC. Translating gives CASSRRDGGIQETQYF. Filled out from reference TRBV7-9 and TRBJ2-5, the complete variable domain reads DTGVSQNPRHKITKRGQNVTFRCDPISEHNRLYWYRQTLGQGPEFLTYFQNEAQLEKSRLLSDRFSAERPKGSFSTLEIQRTEQGDSAMYLCASSRRDGGIQETQYFGPGTRLLVL.

This chain links TRBV6-1 with TRBJ2-1, with 7 bases identical to TRBD1. The germline CDR1 and CDR2 sequences are MNHNS and SASEGT. V lost 6 bases to trimming and J lost 12 bases; unmatched junction nucleotides: 8. This CDR3 region has 12 residues. CDR3 DNA sequence: TGTGCCAGCAGGAACCGGACAGGAGGGCAGTTCTTC. This sequence encodes CASRNRTGGQFF.

The V and J genes are TRBV28 and TRBJ2-7; 9 bases are a match to TRBD1. Germline V gene sequence: CDR1 MDHEN, CDR2 SYDVKM. This CDR3 spans 15 amino acids. V dropped 6 bases and J dropped 3; count of bases not matched to a gene: 9. This CDR3 reads CASRELGTGNYEQYF. The CDR3 bases are TGTGCCAGCAGGGAGCTCGGGACAGGGAACTACGAGCAGTACTTC.

The rearrangement links TRBV19 to TRBJ2-7, with TRBD2 matching over 10 bases. Germline loops: CDR1 LNHDA, CDR2 SQIVND (reference sequence). V shed 3 bases, J shed 5 bases, and the junction held 7 bases outside the gene matches. This CDR3 is 15 amino acids long. CDR3 in DNA: TGTGCCAGTAGTATTCAACTAGCGGGACGCAACGAGCAGTACTTC. This translates into CASSIQLAGRNEQYF.

The CDR3 nucleotides read TGTGCCAGCAGCTCGGGGGGACAGGGACCCGCGGATGGGTCGGGCTACACCTTC. Protein sequence: CASSSGGQGPADGSGYTF. The rearrangement joins TRBV5-4 to TRBJ1-2; 9 nucleotides align to TRBD1. The CDR3 has 18 residues. The germline gives CDR1 SGHNT, CDR2 YYREEE (reference sequence). After removal of 3 bases from V and 8 bases from J, the junction contained 20 bases not matched to a gene. The whole variable domain, remainder taken from reference TRBV5-4 and TRBJ1-2, is ETGVTQSPTHLIKTRGQQVTLRCSSQSGHNTVSWYQQALGQGPQFIFQYYREEENGRGNFPPRFSGLQFPNYSSELNVNALELDDSALYLCASSSGGQGPADGSGYTFGSGTRLTVV.

Points on this clone: The junction shows a germline mismatch at one end, possibly a read error. The CDR3 DNA is TGTGCCAGCAGTTTGGAGACCCTTCTTGCGGACTTC. Amino acid sequence: CASSLETLLADF. The genes are TRBV28 and TRBJ2-7; no firm D call. Germline V gene sequence: CDR1 MDHEN, CDR2 SYDVKM. The CDR3 has 12 amino acids.

The rearrangement uses TRBV10-3 and TRBJ2-5; 10 nucleotides match TRBD1. The CDR3 contains 14 residues. V lost 6 bases, J lost 5 bases, and 6 bases stayed unmatched. The germline V gene has CDR1 ENHRY and CDR2 SYGVKD. Written as DNA, the CDR3 is TGTGCCATCAGCGGGGACAGGGGCCGGGAGACCCAGTACTTC. It is translated as CAISGDRGRETQYF.